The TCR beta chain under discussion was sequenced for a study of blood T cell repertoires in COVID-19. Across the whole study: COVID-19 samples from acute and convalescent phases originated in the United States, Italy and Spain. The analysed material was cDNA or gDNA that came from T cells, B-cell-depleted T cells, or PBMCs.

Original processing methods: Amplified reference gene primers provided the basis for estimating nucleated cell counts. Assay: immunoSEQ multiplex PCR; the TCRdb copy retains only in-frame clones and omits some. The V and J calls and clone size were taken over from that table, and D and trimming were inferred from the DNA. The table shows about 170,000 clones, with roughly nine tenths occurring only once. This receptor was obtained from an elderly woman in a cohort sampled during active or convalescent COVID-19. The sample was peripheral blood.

This chain's CDR3 is CASRSGDQGGTEAFF. CDR3 coding DNA: TGTGCCAGCAGGTCAGGAGACCAAGGGGGCACTGAAGCTTTCTTT. V is TRBV6-5 and J is TRBJ1-1, with a tentative D call TRBD1 (6 bases). The V gene's germline CDR1 is MNHEY and CDR2 SVGAGI. V gave up 6 bases and J gave up 4 bases, with 18 bases separating them. The CDR3 sequence is 15 residues long.